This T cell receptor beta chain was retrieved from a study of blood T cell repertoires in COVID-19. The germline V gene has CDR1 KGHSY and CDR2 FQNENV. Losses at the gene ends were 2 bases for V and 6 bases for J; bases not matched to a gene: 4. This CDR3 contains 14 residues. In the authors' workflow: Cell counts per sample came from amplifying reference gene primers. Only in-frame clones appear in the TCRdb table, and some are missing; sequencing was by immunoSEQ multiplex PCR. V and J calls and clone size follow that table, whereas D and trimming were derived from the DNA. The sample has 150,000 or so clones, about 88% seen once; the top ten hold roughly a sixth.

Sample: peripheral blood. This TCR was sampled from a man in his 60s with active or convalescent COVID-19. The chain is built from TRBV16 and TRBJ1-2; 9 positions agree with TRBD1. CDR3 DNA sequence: TGTGCCAGCAGCCAAAGGGACAGGGACCATGGCTACACCTTC. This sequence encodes CASSQRDRDHGYTF.